This T cell receptor beta chain appears in the sequencing data of a study of human T cells and chemical hapten exposure. Study-wide background: Predominantly women, the patients had alopecia areata, totalis or universalis.

After removal of 5 bases from V and 0 bases from J, the junction contained 5 bases not matched to a gene. Germline V lookup: CDR1 SGHNT, CDR2 YENEEA. This CDR3 is built from 16 residues. Unique molecular identifiers were attached to individual cDNA molecules during library preparation. The authors' processing: Ranging from about 20,000 to 700,000, TCR counts per sample had a median value of approximately 99,000. TCRdb used MiXCR to reprocess the RACE reads, holding one entry per CDR3 protein. What appears here as the V and J calls and clone size reflects TCRdb's work, not the paper's. The table records approximately 400,000 distinct CDR3 sequences, nearly 5% of them present only once. Time point here: patch test 1, 2 weeks after DPC sensitization. Indicated treatment: therapeutic diphenylcyclopropenone sensitization with weekly scalp DPC.

The TCR sequence derives from a woman in her 50s with alopecia areata. Some clones in this sample may be carry-over from other donors' samples. The rearrangement uses TRBV11-3 and TRBJ2-1; 9 nucleotides line up with TRBD1. This sample comprised whole blood, obtained in connection with sensitization to the hapten diphenylcyclopropenone (DPC). CDR3 residues: CASSTWTGDSYNEQFF. As DNA, the CDR3 is TGTGCCAGCAGCACCTGGACAGGGGACTCCTACAATGAGCAGTTCTTC.